Presented here are 10 T cell receptor beta chains from one specimen sequenced in a study of blood T cell repertoires in COVID-19. The data were produced by immunoSEQ multiplex PCR, yet TCRdb's version contains in-frame clones alone and is incomplete. Of roughly 200,000 clones listed, about 80% were seen once; the top ten hold more than 1.5%. Sequencing was done on a sample of peripheral blood. The receptor source for this set is a human donor in a cohort sampled during active COVID-19.

This sequence joins TRBV28 and TRBJ1-1, with 8 bases fitting TRBD1. CDR1 is MDHEN, CDR2 SYDVKM, per germline. With 8 bases clipped from V and 9 bases from J, the junction kept 5 bases outside the gene matches. The CDR3 consists of 11 residues. The CDR3 DNA reads as TGTGCCAGCCTTCAGGGGGCAAAAGCTTTCTTT. Encoded protein: CASLQGAKAFF.

This clone was detected once. This chain uses TRBV7-2 with TRBJ1-6; D unclear. Trimming removed 4 bases at V and 6 bases at J, with 13 bases between. Germline lookup yields CDR1 SGHTA and CDR2 FQGNSA. The CDR3 extends over 15 amino acids. The chain's CDR3 is CASSSTGSLNSPLHF. The CDR3 DNA sequence: TGTGCCAGCAGCTCAACCGGGTCCCTTAATTCACCCCTCCACTTT. Complete variable domain (other parts from reference TRBV7-2 and TRBJ1-6): GAGVSQSPSNKVTEKGKDVELRCDPISGHTALYWYRQSLGQGLEFLIYFQGNSAPDKSGLPSDRFSAERTGGSVSTLTIQRTQQEDSAVYLCASSSTGSLNSPLHFGNGTRLTVT.

This clone was counted between two and nine times. The chain employs TRBV12-5 and TRBJ2-3; D may be TRBD1 (6 bases). There are 16 residues in the CDR3. V lost 4 bases, J lost 2 bases, and 16 bases lay in between. The germline gives CDR1 LGHNT, CDR2 FRNRAP. CDR3 sequence: CASGWPNGQNTDTQYF. The CDR3 nucleotides are TGTGCTAGTGGTTGGCCGAACGGACAGAACACAGATACGCAGTATTTT.

The CDR3 region is CASSGGFSNEQFF. CDR3 in DNA: TGCGCCAGCAGTGGAGGGTTTAGCAATGAGCAGTTCTTC. The chain combines TRBV5-1 with TRBJ2-1; possibly TRBD2 for D (6 bases). V lost 5 bases and J 6 bases, leaving 12 bases between the germline ends. In germline, CDR1 is SGHRS, CDR2 YFSETQ. The length of the CDR3 is 13 residues.

This chain joins TRBV6-5 and TRBJ1-4, with D possibly TRBD1 on 6 matching bases. The CDR3 runs to 15 residues. CDR1 and CDR2 from the germline V gene are MNHEY and SVGAGI. V shed 2 bases and J shed 7 bases, with 14 bases lying between them. CDR3 coding DNA: TGTGCCAGCAGTTACGTGCAGGGGACGGCTGAAAAACTGTTTTTT. Encoded protein: CASSYVQGTAEKLFF.

This chain uses TRBV19 with TRBJ1-5; 7 bases are a match to TRBD1. This CDR3 has 15 amino acids. CDR1 is LNHDA, CDR2 SQIVND, per germline (reference sequence). J lost 7 bases, V lost 6 bases, and 12 bases had no gene match. CDR3: CASRQLTGAGQPQHF. CDR3 DNA sequence: TGTGCCAGTAGGCAACTTACAGGGGCGGGCCAGCCCCAGCATTTT.

This clone was seen a handful of times. The chain recombines TRBV5-4 with TRBJ2-7; D may be TRBD2 (5 bases). V shed 0 bases and J shed 6 bases, with 13 bases lying between them. The germline V gene encodes CDR1 SGHNT and CDR2 YYREEE (reference sequence). The CDR3 contains 14 residues. DNA of the CDR3: TGTGCCAGCAGCTTGGGGGTGGGAGCTGGCGAGCAGTACTTC. It specifies CASSLGVGAGEQYF.

The chain carries TRBV18 and TRBJ2-2; no firm D call. This CDR3 region has 14 residues. Trimming stripped 3 bases from V and 6 bases from J, with 11 bases between. CDR1 and CDR2 from the germline V gene are KGHSH and LQKENI. DNA of the CDR3: TGTGCCAGCTCACCGCGGCCAGAGGCCGGGGAGCTGTTTTTT. Translated, it gives CASSPRPEAGELFF.

The chain uses TRBV6-6 and TRBJ2-1; 13 bases agree with TRBD2. CDR1 MNHNY and CDR2 SVGAGI come from the germline V gene (reference sequence). V was pared by 4 bases and J by 7 bases, with 7 bases of the junction left unmatched. The CDR3 covers 16 residues. CDR3 sequence: CASSWALAGGQNEQFF. The CDR3 nucleotides are TGTGCCAGCAGTTGGGCACTAGCGGGAGGGCAGAATGAGCAGTTCTTC.

The CDR3 region has the DNA TGTGCAAAGCAAGAAAGCCAGGGGGCTGCCACTGAAGCTTTCTTT. It encodes CAKQESQGAATEAFF. V gene TRBV6-8 combines with J gene TRBJ1-1; 8 nucleotides line up with TRBD1. CDR1 MNHGY and CDR2 SAAAGT come from the germline V gene. This CDR3 region has 15 residues.